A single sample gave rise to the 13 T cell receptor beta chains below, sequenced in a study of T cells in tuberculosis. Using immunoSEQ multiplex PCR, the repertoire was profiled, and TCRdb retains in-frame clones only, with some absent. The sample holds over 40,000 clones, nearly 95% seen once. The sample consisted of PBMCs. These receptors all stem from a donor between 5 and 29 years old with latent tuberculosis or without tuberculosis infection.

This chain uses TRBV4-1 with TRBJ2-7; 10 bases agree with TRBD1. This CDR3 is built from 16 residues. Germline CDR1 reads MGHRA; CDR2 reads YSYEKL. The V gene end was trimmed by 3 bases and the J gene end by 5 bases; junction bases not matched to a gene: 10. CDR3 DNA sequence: TGCGCCAGCAGCCACCTCGGACAGGGGGGATCTCACGAGCAGTACTTC. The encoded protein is CASSHLGQGGSHEQYF.

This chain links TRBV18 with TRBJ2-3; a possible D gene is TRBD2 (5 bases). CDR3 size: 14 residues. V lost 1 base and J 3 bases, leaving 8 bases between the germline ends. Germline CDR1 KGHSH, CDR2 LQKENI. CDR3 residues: CASSPRRGTDTQYF. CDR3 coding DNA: TGTGCCAGCTCACCACGCCGGGGTACAGATACGCAGTATTTT.

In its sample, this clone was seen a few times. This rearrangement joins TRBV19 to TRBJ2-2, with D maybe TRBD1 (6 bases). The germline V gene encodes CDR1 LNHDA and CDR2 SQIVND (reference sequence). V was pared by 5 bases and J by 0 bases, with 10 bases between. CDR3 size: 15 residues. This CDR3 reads CASSPGATNTGELFF. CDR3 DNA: TGTGCCAGTAGTCCAGGGGCGACGAACACCGGGGAGCTGTTTTTT.

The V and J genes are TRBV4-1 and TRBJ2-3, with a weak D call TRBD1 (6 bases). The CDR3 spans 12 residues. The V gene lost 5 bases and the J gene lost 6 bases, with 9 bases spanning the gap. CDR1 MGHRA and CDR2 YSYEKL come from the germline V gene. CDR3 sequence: CASSGGGDTQYF. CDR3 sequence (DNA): TGCGCCAGCAGCGGGGGCGGGGATACGCAGTATTTT.

DNA of the CDR3: TGTGCCATCAGTGAGCCAGGGACTGGAGGTGAAGCTTTCTTT. Protein sequence: CAISEPGTGGEAFF. This chain joins TRBV10-3 and TRBJ1-1; possible D gene TRBD1, 5 bases. Germline CDR1 and CDR2: ENHRY and SYGVKD. The CDR3 loop spans 14 amino acids. Trimming took 2 bases from V and 7 from J, leaving 14 bases between them.

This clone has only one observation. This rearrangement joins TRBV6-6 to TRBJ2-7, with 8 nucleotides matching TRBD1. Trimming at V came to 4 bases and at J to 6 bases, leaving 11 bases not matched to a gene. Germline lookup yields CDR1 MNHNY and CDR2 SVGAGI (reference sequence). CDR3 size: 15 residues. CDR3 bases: TGTGCCAGCAGTTGTGGACAGGGAAAAACGGGCGAGCAGTACTTC. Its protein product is CASSCGQGKTGEQYF.

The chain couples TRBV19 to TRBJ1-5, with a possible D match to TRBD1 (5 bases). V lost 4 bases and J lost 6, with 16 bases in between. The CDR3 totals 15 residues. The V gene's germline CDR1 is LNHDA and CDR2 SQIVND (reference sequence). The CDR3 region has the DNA TGTGCCAGTAGTAGCCTGTTGCAGGGAACTCAGCCCCAGCATTTT. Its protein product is CASSSLLQGTQPQHF.

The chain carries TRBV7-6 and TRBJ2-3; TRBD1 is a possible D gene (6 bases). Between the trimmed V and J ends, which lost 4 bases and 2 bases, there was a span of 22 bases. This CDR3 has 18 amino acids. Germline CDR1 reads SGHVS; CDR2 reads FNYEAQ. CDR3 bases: TGTGCCAGCAGCTCCACTCCTGGACAGTTAAGGCCCACAGATACGCAGTATTTT. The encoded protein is CASSSTPGQLRPTDTQYF.

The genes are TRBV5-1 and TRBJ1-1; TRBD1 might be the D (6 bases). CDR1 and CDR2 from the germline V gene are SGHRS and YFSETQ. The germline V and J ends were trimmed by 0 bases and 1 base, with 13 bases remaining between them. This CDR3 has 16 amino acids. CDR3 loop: CASSLAPPGANTEAFF. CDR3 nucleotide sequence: TGCGCCAGCAGCTTGGCCCCCCCAGGGGCGAACACTGAAGCTTTCTTT.

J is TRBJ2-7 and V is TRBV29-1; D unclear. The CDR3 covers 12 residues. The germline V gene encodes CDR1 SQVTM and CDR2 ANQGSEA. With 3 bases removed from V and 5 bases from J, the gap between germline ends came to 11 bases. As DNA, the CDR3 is TGCAGCGTTGAGTCAGGCCCCGACGAGCAGTACTTC. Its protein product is CSVESGPDEQYF.

CDR3 sequence reads: CASSAGTGGYDNQPQHF. The CDR3, as DNA: TGTGCCAGCAGTGCCGGGACAGGGGGCTATGACAATCAGCCCCAGCATTTT. V usage is TRBV6-1 and J usage is TRBJ1-5; 12 nucleotides align to TRBD1. Germline V gene lookup returns CDR1 MNHNS and CDR2 SASEGT. The ends lost 4 bases at V and 3 bases at J; junction bases unmatched: 7. This CDR3 region has 17 residues.

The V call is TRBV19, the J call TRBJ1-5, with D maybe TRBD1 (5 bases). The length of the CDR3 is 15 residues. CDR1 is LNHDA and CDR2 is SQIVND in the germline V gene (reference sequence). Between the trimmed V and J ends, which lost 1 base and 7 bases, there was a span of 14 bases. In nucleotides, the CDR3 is TGTGCCAGTAGTATAGGTCAGGGACTTTACCAGCCCCAGCATTTT. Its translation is CASSIGQGLYQPQHF.

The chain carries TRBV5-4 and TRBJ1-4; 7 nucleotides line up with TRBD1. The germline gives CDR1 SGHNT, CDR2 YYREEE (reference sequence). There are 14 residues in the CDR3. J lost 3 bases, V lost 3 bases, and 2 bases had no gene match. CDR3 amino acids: CASSSTGANEKLFF. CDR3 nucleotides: TGTGCCAGCAGCTCCACAGGGGCTAATGAAAAACTGTTTTTT.